These 29 T cell receptor beta chains came from one sample sequenced in a study of radiotherapy plus CTLA-4 blockade in lung cancer. Profiled with immunoSEQ multiplex PCR; TCRdb holds only in-frame clones, not every one. Among about 36,000 clones listed, around 77% were seen once. Specimen: peripheral blood, collected from a patient treated with radiotherapy plus ipilimumab. The receptors here all came from a human donor with non-small cell lung cancer who had stable disease on radiotherapy plus ipilimumab.

The chain has TRBV5-6 and TRBJ1-2; unclear D gene. This CDR3 region has 15 residues. CDR1 is SGHDT, CDR2 YYEEEE, per germline. The ends were cut back, 2 bases at V and 6 bases at J, with 17 bases in the middle. The CDR3 is CASSLGLRKTHGYTF. DNA for the CDR3: TGTGCCAGCAGCTTAGGCCTCCGGAAGACTCATGGCTACACCTTC.

V and J are TRBV21-1 and TRBJ2-5; the D segment call TRBD1 is taken from the table without a DNA check. TRBV21-1 is noted as a pseudogene. This CDR3 is built from 14 residues. CDR3 amino acids: CASGGQLPQETQYF. The CDR3, as DNA: TGTGCCAGCGGGGGACAGCTCCCTCAAGAGACCCAGTACTTC.

This clone came up a few times. V usage is TRBV11-1 and J usage is TRBJ2-7, with a possible D match to TRBD1 (6 bases). CDR1 SGHAT and CDR2 FQDESV come from the germline V gene (reference sequence). The V and J ends lost 7 bases and 3 bases respectively, with 13 bases between them. This CDR3 comprises 13 residues. As DNA, the CDR3 is TGTGCCAGCACCCTAGGGGGTTACTACGAGCAGTACTTC. Its protein product is CASTLGGYYEQYF.

V is TRBV7-9 and J is TRBJ1-2; 7 bases match TRBD1. This CDR3 is built from 15 residues. The V gene's germline CDR1 is SEHNR and CDR2 FQNEAQ (reference sequence). Germline trimming cut 1 base from V and 5 bases from J; bases unmatched to any gene: 7. CDR3 sequence reads: CASSLDITGVYGYTF. The CDR3 DNA sequence: TGTGCCAGCAGCTTAGATATTACAGGGGTGTATGGCTACACCTTC.

CDR3 residues: CASSSPPSGFNNEQFF. The DNA for the CDR3 is TGTGCCAGCAGCTCCCCTCCTAGCGGCTTCAACAATGAGCAGTTCTTC. V is TRBV5-4 and J is TRBJ2-1, with 7 bases identical to TRBD2. The trim removed 3 bases at V and 5 bases at J, leaving 11 bases unmatched. CDR1 and CDR2 (germline): SGHNT, YYREEE (reference sequence). CDR3 size: 16 residues.

The chain joins TRBV19 to TRBJ2-2; a weak D match, TRBD1 (6 bases). This CDR3 has 15 residues. V was clipped by 5 bases and J by 6 bases, with 16 bases between them. The germline V gene encodes CDR1 LNHDA and CDR2 SQIVND (reference sequence). CDR3 DNA: TGTGCCAGTAGTCTTTTGGGGGCAGGGGCCGGGGAGCTGTTTTTT. It specifies CASSLLGAGAGELFF.

The chain recombines TRBV18 with TRBJ2-7; a weak D match, TRBD1 (6 bases). The germline gives CDR1 KGHSH, CDR2 LQKENI. The length of the CDR3 is 14 residues. Trimming cost V 5 bases and J 7 bases, with 18 bases left between them. CDR3 sequence: CASSTWTAGGEQYF. The DNA for the CDR3 is TGTGCCAGCTCAACCTGGACAGCTGGCGGAGAGCAGTACTTC.

The genes are TRBV7-9 and TRBJ1-2; D gene uncertain. This CDR3 has 14 residues. Germline CDR1 and CDR2: SEHNR and FQNEAQ (reference sequence). Deletions cut 5 bases from V and 2 bases from J, with 12 bases between. CDR3 coding DNA: TGTGCCAGCAGCCCTGACACGCGAAACTATGGCTACACCTTC. Its protein is CASSPDTRNYGYTF.

CDR3 sequence reads: CASSQDGGNEQFF. CDR3 DNA sequence: TGTGCCAGCAGCCAGGACGGGGGGAATGAGCAGTTCTTC. The rearrangement links TRBV7-9 to TRBJ2-1; TRBD2 matches 7 bases. J lost 7 bases, V lost 5 bases, and 5 bases had no gene match. This CDR3 is built from 13 residues. CDR1 and CDR2 (germline): SEHNR, FQNEAQ (reference sequence). Based on the CDR3 plus reference TRBV7-9 and TRBJ2-1, the full variable domain is DTGVSQNPRHKITKRGQNVTFRCDPISEHNRLYWYRQTLGQGPEFLTYFQNEAQLEKSRLLSDRFSAERPKGSFSTLEIQRTEQGDSAMYLCASSQDGGNEQFFGPGTRLTVL.

This chain links TRBV9 with TRBJ2-5; 7 bases match TRBD1. Per germline, CDR1 SGDLS and CDR2 YYNGEE. This CDR3 comprises 14 residues. Losses at the gene ends were 3 bases for V and 2 bases for J; bases not matched to a gene: 4. The CDR3 nucleotides are TGTGCCAGCAGCGCCGAGGGACAGCAAGAGACCCAGTACTTC. Translation gives CASSAEGQQETQYF.

This sequence joins TRBV19 and TRBJ1-1; tentatively, D is TRBD1 (6 bases). The CDR3 has 13 amino acids. Germline lookup yields CDR1 LNHDA and CDR2 SQIVND (reference sequence). V dropped 5 bases and J dropped 5 bases, with 12 bases sitting between them. The CDR3 DNA reads as TGTGCCAGTAGTTTACAGGGAGAGACTGAAGCTTTCTTT. Encoded protein: CASSLQGETEAFF.

As DNA, the CDR3 is TGCGCCAGCAGTGAGGAGGGTCCTGGCTACACCTTC. This encodes CASSEEGPGYTF. V is TRBV5-1 and J is TRBJ1-2; D is unresolved. In germline, CDR1 is SGHRS, CDR2 YFSETQ. V dropped 5 bases and J dropped 7 bases, with 12 bases sitting between them. CDR3 size: 12 residues.

The chain is built from TRBV5-1 and TRBJ1-2, with D possibly being TRBD1 (5 bases). V was trimmed by 4 bases and J by 7 bases, leaving 14 bases between them. This CDR3 has 13 amino acids. Germline V gives CDR1 SGHRS, CDR2 YFSETQ. DNA for the CDR3: TGCGCCAGCAGCCTCAGGGTTTTATCTGGCTACACCTTC. Amino acid sequence: CASSLRVLSGYTF.

The V and J genes are TRBV5-4 and TRBJ1-2, with 9 nucleotides matching TRBD1. V shed 1 base, J shed 4 bases, and the junction held 5 bases outside the gene matches. Germline values: CDR1 SGHNT, CDR2 YYREEE (reference sequence). This CDR3 has 15 amino acids. The CDR3 loop reads CASSLLRQGVYGYTF. CDR3 DNA sequence: TGTGCCAGCAGCTTGCTGCGACAGGGGGTCTATGGCTACACCTTC.

This sequence joins TRBV28 and TRBJ2-3, with TRBD1 identical over 8 bases. The V gene end was trimmed by 5 bases and the J gene end by 1 base; junction bases not matched to a gene: 8. Germline V lookup: CDR1 MDHEN, CDR2 SYDVKM. The CDR3 is made up of 16 amino acids. The CDR3 nucleotides are TGTGCCAGCAGTGCACCGGGACAGGTTGGCACAGATACGCAGTATTTT. It specifies CASSAPGQVGTDTQYF.

The chain couples TRBV4-1 to TRBJ2-1; weak D call: TRBD1 (6 bases). CDR1 MGHRA and CDR2 YSYEKL come from the germline V gene. The CDR3 is 12 amino acids. Deletions cut 6 bases from V and 7 bases from J, with 10 bases between. The CDR3 DNA follows: TGCGCCAGCAGTCAACAGGGAAATGAGCAGTTCTTC. Its protein is CASSQQGNEQFF.

This rearrangement joins TRBV6-1 to TRBJ1-1, with a possible D match to TRBD1 (5 bases). This CDR3 has 14 amino acids. V lost 6 bases and J lost 0, with 11 bases in between. Germline V lookup: CDR1 MNHNS, CDR2 SASEGT. This CDR3 is CASRLDTMNTEAFF. The DNA for the CDR3 is TGTGCCAGCAGGCTGGACACAATGAACACTGAAGCTTTCTTT.

This clone came up a few times. The J gene is TRBJ1-1, the V gene TRBV19; 8 nucleotides match TRBD1. The CDR3 runs to 17 residues. Germline V gene data show CDR1 as LNHDA and CDR2 as SQIVND (reference sequence). V was pared by 5 bases and J by 1 base, with 12 bases of the junction left unmatched. In nucleotides, the CDR3 is TGTGCCAGTAGTTTCCGACAGGGGAACCGGCAGAACACTGAAGCTTTCTTT. It yields the protein CASSFRQGNRQNTEAFF.

This chain connects TRBV10-3 to TRBJ2-3; D perhaps matches TRBD2 (6 bases). The V and J ends lost 11 bases and 4 bases respectively, with 25 bases between them. The CDR3 sequence is 16 residues long. Germline CDR1 is ENHRY and CDR2 is SYGVKD. CDR3 residues: CASRDYGGETADTQYF. The CDR3 nucleotides read TGTGCCTCCAGGGATTACGGCGGGGAGACCGCAGATACGCAGTATTTT.

The chain is built from TRBV19 and TRBJ2-7; 11 nucleotides match TRBD1. After removal of 5 bases from V and 5 bases from J, the junction contained 5 bases not matched to a gene. The germline gives CDR1 LNHDA, CDR2 SQIVND (reference sequence). There are 14 residues in the CDR3. CDR3 sequence: CASSRGQGADEQYF. CDR3 DNA: TGTGCCAGTAGTCGTGGACAGGGGGCAGACGAGCAGTACTTC.

V gene TRBV11-1 combines with J gene TRBJ2-7, with 7 bases fitting TRBD1. J gave up 7 bases and V 1 base, and 13 bases lay outside the gene matches. The CDR3 consists of 16 residues. In germline, CDR1 is SGHAT, CDR2 FQDESV (reference sequence). The CDR3 nucleotides read TGTGCCAGCAGCTTAGGAGCCCCGGGACAGCCTATGGAGCAGTACTTC. Translated, it gives CASSLGAPGQPMEQYF.

This sequence joins TRBV2 and TRBJ1-1; D possibly corresponds to TRBD1 (5 bases). Germline CDR1 reads SNHLY; CDR2 reads FYNNEI. CDR3 length: 13 amino acids. The V end was cut by 5 bases, the J end by 1 base, with 8 bases between. The CDR3: CASSHDRNTEAFF. Written as DNA, the CDR3 is TGTGCCAGCAGTCACGACAGGAACACTGAAGCTTTCTTT.

J is TRBJ2-1 and V is TRBV10-3, with 7 bases lining up with TRBD1. With V trimmed by 10 bases and J by 8 bases, 5 bases remained unmatched. Germline V lookup: CDR1 ENHRY, CDR2 SYGVKD. The CDR3 loop spans 11 amino acids. The DNA of the CDR3 is TGTGCCACCCTTACAGGGGATGAGCAGTTCTTC. It codes for CATLTGDEQFF.

V usage is TRBV5-1 and J usage is TRBJ1-2, with D tentatively TRBD1 (5 bases). Germline assignment: CDR1 SGHRS and CDR2 YFSETQ. V was shortened by 3 bases and J by 6 bases, with 18 bases between the two germline ends. The CDR3 has 15 amino acids. This CDR3 is CASSSIGAASHGYTF. For the CDR3, the DNA is TGCGCCAGCAGCTCAATTGGGGCAGCCAGCCATGGCTACACCTTC.

This clone was seen a few times. The rearrangement links TRBV19 to TRBJ1-1; unclear D gene. The germline V gene encodes CDR1 LNHDA and CDR2 SQIVND (reference sequence). CDR3 size: 13 residues. Between the trimmed V and J ends, which lost 6 bases and 0 bases, there was a span of 8 bases. The CDR3 spells CASSAQVNTEAFF. The DNA of the CDR3 is TGTGCCAGTAGCGCCCAGGTGAACACTGAAGCTTTCTTT.

This chain joins TRBV5-4 and TRBJ1-2, with D possibly being TRBD1 (5 bases). With 4 bases removed from V and 0 bases from J, the gap between germline ends came to 16 bases. The CDR3 length is 16 residues. CDR1 is SGHNT and CDR2 is YYREEE in the germline V gene (reference sequence). The CDR3 DNA sequence: TGTGCCAGCAGCCAGGACGGGGGGAAGACTAACTATGGCTACACCTTC. It specifies CASSQDGGKTNYGYTF. The whole variable domain, remainder taken from reference TRBV5-4 and TRBJ1-2, is ETGVTQSPTHLIKTRGQQVTLRCSSQSGHNTVSWYQQALGQGPQFIFQYYREEENGRGNFPPRFSGLQFPNYSSELNVNALELDDSALYLCASSQDGGKTNYGYTFGSGTRLTVV.

The chain uses TRBV29-1 and TRBJ2-7; 8 nucleotides align to TRBD1. V lost 8 bases to trimming and J lost 0 bases; unmatched junction nucleotides: 6. This CDR3 is 13 amino acids long. Germline assignment: CDR1 SQVTM and CDR2 ANQGSEA. The CDR3 nucleotides are TGCAGCTTCCGACAGGGGCACTCCTACGAGCAGTACTTC. Translation gives CSFRQGHSYEQYF.

The genes are TRBV11-3 and TRBJ1-2, with unresolved D. Trimming took off 5 bases at V and 3 bases at J, with 13 bases between the two ends. Germline CDR1 SGHNT, CDR2 YENEEA. The CDR3 extends over 14 amino acids. CDR3 sequence (DNA): TGTGCCAGCAGCCCCCCAGGTATGGACTATGGCTACACCTTC. Residues: CASSPPGMDYGYTF.

In this sample, this clone turned up once. The V gene is TRBV27, the J gene TRBJ1-1; 10 nucleotides line up with TRBD1. The V gene end was trimmed by 2 bases and the J gene end by 6 bases; junction bases not matched to a gene: 6. The germline V gene has CDR1 MNHEY and CDR2 SMNVEV (reference sequence). The CDR3 has 15 residues. This chain's CDR3 is CASSLRQGAGPEAFF. The CDR3 DNA sequence: TGTGCCAGCAGTTTAAGACAGGGGGCTGGCCCTGAAGCTTTCTTT.